The 20 T cell receptor beta chains below were found in one sample sequenced in a study of cytomegalovirus exposure and HLA in healthy donors. This PCR relied on a set of 60 Vbeta primers and 13 Jbeta primers. Here immunoSEQ multiplex PCR was the method, and the copy in TCRdb shows in-frame clones only, minus some. The table lists a few hundred thousand clones, approximately 80% of them singletons. The sample taken for sequencing was PBMCs. These receptors came from a girl aged 2 to 10 in good health and CMV-seronegative.

The chain links TRBV28 to TRBJ2-7; TRBD1 matches at 8 bases. CDR3 size: 15 residues. After removal of 6 bases from V and 3 bases from J, the junction contained 10 bases not matched to a gene. Germline loops: CDR1 MDHEN, CDR2 SYDVKM. The CDR3 sequence: CASSTIRGQDYEQYF. For the CDR3, the DNA is TGTGCCAGCAGCACTATTAGGGGACAGGACTACGAGCAGTACTTC.

This clone appeared once. The chain carries TRBV2 and TRBJ1-2, with a weak D call TRBD1 (5 bases). CDR1 is SNHLY, CDR2 FYNNEI, per germline. The CDR3 extends over 14 amino acids. V lost 5 bases, J lost 4 bases, and 14 bases lay in between. The CDR3 sequence is CASSSDSSIYGYTF. CDR3 sequence (DNA): TGTGCCAGCAGTTCCGACAGTTCTATCTATGGCTACACCTTC.

The rearrangement joins TRBV9 to TRBJ2-5; tentatively, D is TRBD2 (5 bases). This CDR3 has 15 amino acids. The germline V gene has CDR1 SGDLS and CDR2 YYNGEE. Trimming left V 4 bases short and J 7 bases short, with 20 bases between. DNA for the CDR3: TGTGCCAGCAGCCTAAACGGCGGTGTCGGAGGGACCCAGTACTTC. Amino acids: CASSLNGGVGGTQYF.

The chain recombines TRBV5-1 with TRBJ2-2, with D possibly being TRBD2 (5 bases). V lost 2 bases, J lost 5 bases, and 16 bases lay in between. The length of the CDR3 is 16 residues. CDR1 and CDR2 (germline): SGHRS, YFSETQ. The CDR3 sequence: CASSLLGPRGTGELFF. Written as DNA, the CDR3 is TGCGCCAGCAGCTTACTTGGACCCCGAGGGACCGGGGAGCTGTTTTTT.

This chain connects TRBV5-1 to TRBJ2-1; no clear D gene. V was shortened by 7 bases and J by 3 bases, with 5 bases between the two germline ends. This CDR3 is 11 amino acids long. Germline-derived CDR1 and CDR2 are SGHRS and YFSETQ. The CDR3 here is CASFLYNEQFF. The CDR3 DNA reads as TGCGCCAGCTTCCTCTACAATGAGCAGTTCTTC.

The V call is TRBV7-9, the J call TRBJ1-4; D is ambiguous. CDR1 is SEHNR, CDR2 FQNEAQ, per germline (reference sequence). The CDR3 loop spans 14 amino acids. Trimming took off 5 bases at V and 8 bases at J, with 15 bases between the two ends. The CDR3 bases are TGTGCCAGCAGCCCCACTGGGCCTGGAGAAAAACTGTTTTTT. It encodes CASSPTGPGEKLFF. The full variable domain, completed using reference TRBV7-9 and TRBJ1-4, is DTGVSQNPRHKITKRGQNVTFRCDPISEHNRLYWYRQTLGQGPEFLTYFQNEAQLEKSRLLSDRFSAERPKGSFSTLEIQRTEQGDSAMYLCASSPTGPGEKLFFGSGTQLSVL.

The table lists this clone with a few counts. This sequence joins TRBV27 and TRBJ2-1, with D perhaps TRBD2 (6 bases). The CDR3 totals 15 residues. The germline V gene has CDR1 MNHEY and CDR2 SMNVEV (reference sequence). Trimming took 3 bases from V and 2 from J, leaving 11 bases between them. CDR3 protein: CASSFLRGTYNEQFF. The DNA of the CDR3 is TGTGCCAGCAGTTTTCTCCGGGGGACCTACAATGAGCAGTTCTTC.

V is TRBV19 and J is TRBJ1-2; the D is unclear. Trimming shortened V by 3 bases and J by 8 bases, and 10 bases separated the two germline ends. Germline CDR1 is LNHDA and CDR2 is SQIVND (reference sequence). This CDR3 has 12 residues. CDR3 nucleotide sequence: TGTGCCAGTAGTATGGAGGGTCGAGGCTACACCTTC. The encoded protein is CASSMEGRGYTF.

The chain links TRBV27 to TRBJ2-7; TRBD2 is a possible D gene (6 bases). This CDR3 contains 12 residues. Trimming removed 5 bases from V and 4 bases from J, with 9 bases in between. Per germline, CDR1 MNHEY and CDR2 SMNVEV (reference sequence). CDR3 amino acids: CASSKAGYEQYF. In DNA form, the CDR3 reads TGTGCCAGCAGTAAAGCGGGTTACGAGCAGTACTTC.

The V and J genes are TRBV4-1 and TRBJ2-7; D is uncertain. Trimming removed 1 base from V and 1 base from J, with 8 bases in between. Germline V gene data show CDR1 as MGHRA and CDR2 as YSYEKL. The CDR3 runs 14 residues. The CDR3 region has the DNA TGCGCCAGCAGCCAAGGTGTCGGGTCCTACGAGCAGTACTTC. This codes for CASSQGVGSYEQYF.

V is TRBV6-5 and J is TRBJ1-2; 9 bases align to TRBD1. Per the germline V gene, CDR1 is MNHEY and CDR2 is SVGAGI. The CDR3 has 14 residues. V gave up 4 bases and J gave up 4 bases; unmatched junction bases: 4. CDR3 in DNA: TGTGCCAGCAGTTCCGGACAGGGGACCTATGGCTACACCTTC. It is translated as CASSSGQGTYGYTF.

This rearrangement joins TRBV10-3 to TRBJ1-2; 7 bases match TRBD1. CDR1 is ENHRY, CDR2 SYGVKD, per germline. This CDR3 contains 13 residues. The trim removed 9 bases at V and 4 bases at J, leaving 8 bases unmatched. Here the CDR3 DNA reads TGTGCCATACAGGGGTACTTCGGCTATGGCTACACCTTC. As protein: CAIQGYFGYGYTF.

As concerns this clone: The junction departs from the called germline gene at one end, perhaps through a read error. V is TRBV7-9 and J is TRBJ2-7; perhaps TRBD2 as D (6 bases). Germline assignment: CDR1 SEHNR and CDR2 FQNEAQ (reference sequence). The CDR3 runs to 19 residues. This chain's CDR3 is CSSSPLNREPYWGSYEQYF. In DNA, the CDR3 is TGTTCCAGCAGCCCGTTGAACCGGGAGCCTTACTGGGGCTCCTACGAGCAGTACTTC.

The chain carries TRBV7-9 and TRBJ2-1; a possible D gene is TRBD2 (5 bases). Germline CDR1 reads SEHNR; CDR2 reads FQNEAQ (reference sequence). The CDR3 contains 16 residues. The ends were cut back, 4 bases at V and 0 bases at J, with 13 bases in the middle. The CDR3 DNA reads TGTGCCAGCAGCTCGCATTTGGGGAGCTCCTACAATGAGCAGTTCTTC. Its translation: CASSSHLGSSYNEQFF.

The rearrangement links TRBV14 to TRBJ2-5; 10 bases are shared with TRBD1. The CDR3 extends over 17 amino acids. V lost 1 base to trimming and J lost 4 bases; unmatched junction nucleotides: 9. CDR1 and CDR2 (germline): SGHDN, FVKESK. Here the CDR3 reads CASSQVLTGGIGETQYF. CDR3 bases: TGTGCCAGCAGCCAAGTCCTGACAGGGGGCATAGGAGAGACCCAGTACTTC.

The chain recombines TRBV27 with TRBJ1-5; D call uncertain. This CDR3 comprises 13 residues. V was cut by 3 bases and J by 6 bases, with 9 bases left in between. From germline, CDR1 is MNHEY and CDR2 SMNVEV (reference sequence). The CDR3 sequence: CASSFNGGQPQHF. In nucleotides, the CDR3 is TGTGCCAGCAGTTTCAATGGCGGTCAGCCCCAGCATTTT.

CDR3 nucleotide sequence: TGTGCCAGCAGTTACATCAGCCAAGAGACCCAGTACTTC. Its translation is CASSYISQETQYF. The chain carries TRBV6-5 and TRBJ2-5; D unclear. The CDR3 runs 13 residues. V lost 2 bases and J lost 1, with 5 bases in between. CDR1 MNHEY and CDR2 SVGAGI come from the germline V gene.

This chain links TRBV6-1 with TRBJ1-2, with D perhaps TRBD1 (6 bases). The CDR3 consists of 14 residues. Deletions cut 6 bases from V and 0 bases from J, with 11 bases between. Germline values: CDR1 MNHNS, CDR2 SASEGT. This chain's CDR3 is CASRRQASNYGYTF. The CDR3 DNA reads as TGTGCCAGCAGAAGACAGGCGTCTAACTATGGCTACACCTTC.

The rearrangement links TRBV28 to TRBJ1-1; D uncertain. V was shortened by 11 bases and J by 1 base, with 5 bases between the two germline ends. CDR1 and CDR2 (germline): MDHEN, SYDVKM. There are 10 residues in the CDR3. CDR3 sequence: CAARNTEAFF. CDR3 bases: TGTGCCGCGCGGAACACTGAAGCTTTCTTT.

In its sample, this clone was seen a few times. The chain couples TRBV10-3 to TRBJ1-2; no firm D call. The germline CDR1 and CDR2 sequences are ENHRY and SYGVKD. The germline V and J ends were trimmed by 2 bases and 4 bases, with 8 bases remaining between them. The CDR3 consists of 13 residues. The CDR3 nucleotides read TGTGCCATCAGTGAGACAATTACCTATGGCTACACCTTC. It is translated as CAISETITYGYTF.